These 8 T cell receptor beta chains originate from one sample sequenced in a study of technical replicates of blood from several donors. Profiling relied on immunoSEQ multiplex PCR, and the TCRdb table lists in-frame clones only, not all of them. This sample carries 76,000 or so clones, approximately 86% of them seen once, and the ten largest clones take approximately 5%. The source material was PBMCs. Receptors were obtained from a human donor in good health. Some clones in this sample may be carry-over from other donors' samples.

The genes are TRBV15 and TRBJ2-7; the D gene is possibly TRBD1 (6 bases). Germline V gene sequence: CDR1 LNHNV, CDR2 YYDKDF (reference sequence). The CDR3 is made up of 13 amino acids. The V gene lost 3 bases and the J gene lost 4 bases, with 10 bases spanning the gap. The CDR3: CATSSSRGYEQYF. The CDR3 nucleotides are TGTGCCACCAGCAGCTCCAGGGGTTACGAGCAGTACTTC.

The rearrangement uses TRBV5-1 and TRBJ2-1, with TRBD1 matching 9 bases. The V segment lost 6 bases and the J segment 0 bases; nucleotides outside the gene matches: 16. This CDR3 spans 19 amino acids. Germline CDR1 and CDR2: SGHRS and YFSETQ. Here the CDR3 reads CASTQRDRAQSRSYNEQFF. CDR3 nucleotides: TGCGCCAGCACGCAACGGGACAGGGCACAGAGCCGCTCCTACAATGAGCAGTTCTTC. Full variable domain (remainder filled in from reference TRBV5-1 and TRBJ2-1): KAGVTQTPRYLIKTRGQQVTLSCSPISGHRSVSWYQQTPGQGLQFLFEYFSETQRNKGNFPGRFSGRQFSNSRSEMNVSTLELGDSALYLCASTQRDRAQSRSYNEQFFGPGTRLTVL.

The chain joins TRBV5-1 to TRBJ1-1; possible D gene TRBD1, 5 bases. This CDR3 has 14 residues. Trimming took 0 bases from V and 6 from J, leaving 12 bases between them. In germline, CDR1 is SGHRS, CDR2 YFSETQ. The CDR3 region has the DNA TGCGCCAGCAGCTTGGGGGGAGGGGCCTCTGAAGCTTTCTTT. Encoded protein: CASSLGGGASEAFF.

V is TRBV19 and J is TRBJ1-6; no clear D. Germline assignment: CDR1 LNHDA and CDR2 SQIVND (reference sequence). V dropped 4 bases and J dropped 9 bases, with 19 bases sitting between them. This CDR3 is built from 16 residues. CDR3 sequence (DNA): TGTGCCAGTAGTAGATCAGGTACACAGAAGGCTTCACCCCTCCACTTT. Encoded protein: CASSRSGTQKASPLHF.

The chain is built from TRBV13 and TRBJ2-2; D not resolved. This CDR3 is built from 12 residues. V was pared by 3 bases and J by 5 bases, with 4 bases between. CDR1 is PRHDT and CDR2 is FYEKMQ in the germline V gene (reference sequence). The CDR3: CASSFATGELFF. The CDR3 bases are TGTGCCAGCAGCTTCGCGACCGGGGAGCTGTTTTTT.

The chain couples TRBV4-3 to TRBJ2-2, with D possibly matching TRBD1 (6 bases). Trimming took 3 bases from V and 6 from J, leaving 8 bases between them. CDR1 LGHNA and CDR2 YSLEER come from the germline V gene. The CDR3 contains 13 residues. CDR3 nucleotide sequence: TGCGCCAGCAGCCACGCAGGGGCCGGGGAGCTGTTTTTT. It is translated as CASSHAGAGELFF.

CDR3 amino acids: CASSETGAREKLFF. CDR3 in DNA: TGTGCCAGCAGTGAAACTGGGGCGCGTGAAAAACTGTTTTTT. The rearrangement joins TRBV25-1 to TRBJ1-4, with D possibly TRBD1 on 5 matching bases. V was pared by 2 bases and J by 7 bases, with 11 bases between. CDR3 length: 14 residues. CDR1 is MGHDK, CDR2 SYGVNS, per germline.

This clone was seen a handful of times. The chain employs TRBV10-3 and TRBJ1-6; a possible D gene is TRBD1 (5 bases). V was trimmed by 10 bases and J by 12 bases, leaving 25 bases between them. The CDR3 has 15 amino acids. Germline-derived CDR1 and CDR2 are ENHRY and SYGVKD. The CDR3 sequence: CATREEARGVGPLHF. DNA of the CDR3: TGTGCCACCCGGGAGGAGGCGCGGGGGGTCGGACCCCTCCACTTT.